A single sample is the source of the 17 T cell receptor beta chains below, sequenced in a study of T cells after yellow fever vaccination (dated by TCRdb to between 2018 and 2021). The sample's treatment or condition label, in plain terms: live attenuated yellow fever vaccine strain. Library method: 5' RACE. The data were produced on an Illumina NovaSeq 6000. TCRdb passed the public sequencing reads through fastp at Q25 and MiXCR, retaining productive beta sequences. Entries that share a CDR3 protein sequence are merged under the most common genes and DNA. This sample has about 170,000 distinct CDR3 sequences in its table, and 11% of those were observed once. The ten biggest clones cover 35% to 45% of the sample. The sample in question was CD8+ T cells sorted from PBMCs, obtained 15 days after the yellow fever booster vaccination. The receptors were gathered from a man aged 18 to 30 who received the YFV17D yellow fever vaccine.

CDR3 residues: CSARPDRADYGYTF. The CDR3 DNA reads as TGCAGTGCTAGACCGGACAGGGCAGACTATGGCTACACCTTC. This chain connects TRBV20-1 to TRBJ1-2; 8 bases line up with TRBD1. Trimming at V came to 2 bases and at J to 3 bases, leaving 5 bases not matched to a gene. This CDR3 comprises 14 residues. Germline V lookup: CDR1 DFQATT, CDR2 SNEGSKA (reference sequence).

The V and J genes are TRBV7-9 and TRBJ1-6; D might be TRBD1 (6 bases). The germline CDR1 and CDR2 sequences are SEHNR and FQNEAQ (reference sequence). This CDR3 region has 15 residues. The V end was cut by 0 bases, the J end by 8 bases, with 11 bases between. CDR3 sequence (DNA): TGTGCCAGCAGCTTAGCCACAGGGCCCTATTCACCCCTCCACTTT. It specifies CASSLATGPYSPLHF.

The rearrangement links TRBV13 to TRBJ2-5, with a weak D call TRBD2 (6 bases). The CDR3 loop spans 16 amino acids. Between the trimmed V and J ends, which lost 2 bases and 2 bases, there was a span of 15 bases. Germline V gene data show CDR1 as PRHDT and CDR2 as FYEKMQ (reference sequence). In DNA form, the CDR3 reads TGTGCCAGCAGCTTATCGGGGGAGCTTAAGCAAGAGACCCAGTACTTC. Translated, it gives CASSLSGELKQETQYF.

This clonotype was observed a few times. The chain couples TRBV7-8 to TRBJ2-5, with 9 bases identical to TRBD2. The V gene's germline CDR1 is SGHVS and CDR2 FQNEAQ. This CDR3 has 18 residues. V shed 2 bases, J shed 4 bases, and the junction held 14 bases outside the gene matches. CDR3 nucleotide sequence: TGTGCCAGCAGCTTAACGGGACTAGCACACGACCCGGGAGAGACCCAGTACTTC. Translated: CASSLTGLAHDPGETQYF.

In this sample, this clonotype turned up a few times. This chain connects TRBV20-1 to TRBJ1-1; TRBD1 matches at 8 bases. The CDR3 is made up of 13 amino acids. Per germline, CDR1 DFQATT and CDR2 SNEGSKA (reference sequence). Trimming at V came to 6 bases and at J to 5 bases, leaving 8 bases not matched to a gene. CDR3 in amino acids: CSAPTGVMTEAFF. The CDR3 nucleotides read TGCAGTGCCCCGACAGGGGTTATGACTGAAGCTTTCTTT.

The chain uses TRBV9 and TRBJ2-3; no clear D gene. The V gene lost 3 bases and the J gene lost 4 bases, with 12 bases spanning the gap. In germline, CDR1 is SGDLS, CDR2 YYNGEE. This CDR3 is built from 14 residues. CDR3 region: CASSGPQNADTQYF. The CDR3 DNA follows: TGTGCCAGCAGCGGGCCGCAGAATGCAGATACGCAGTATTTT.

The chain carries TRBV5-1 and TRBJ1-2; no clear D gene. The CDR3 consists of 14 residues. Looked up from germline, CDR1 is SGHRS and CDR2 is YFSETQ. V lost 4 bases and J 1 base, leaving 11 bases between the germline ends. The CDR3, as DNA: TGCGCCAGCAGCCCCGACGGGTTTAACTATGGCTACACCTTC. Translated, it gives CASSPDGFNYGYTF.

This clonotype has ten or more counts. This chain uses TRBV14 with TRBJ2-1; TRBD2 agrees at 7 bases. The length of the CDR3 is 12 residues. After removal of 11 bases from V and 4 bases from J, the junction contained 5 bases not matched to a gene. Germline CDR1 and CDR2: SGHDN and FVKESK. CDR3 sequence (DNA): TGTGCCTCGGGGGGACTATACAATGAGCAGTTCTTC. It encodes CASGGLYNEQFF. The full variable domain, its missing parts supplied by reference TRBV14 and TRBJ2-1, is EAGVTQFPSHSVIEKGQTVTLRCDPISGHDNLYWYRRVMGKEIKFLLHFVKESKQDESGMPNNRFLAERTGGTYSTLKVQPAELEDSGVYFCASGGLYNEQFFGPGTRLTVL.

The J gene is TRBJ2-5, the V gene TRBV7-3; D possibly corresponds to TRBD1 (5 bases). In germline, CDR1 is SGHTA, CDR2 FQGTGA. Trimming pared 2 bases from V and 2 bases from J, leaving 12 bases between. The CDR3 has 15 residues. The CDR3 DNA reads TGTGCCAGCAGCTTAGGGGCAGGGAATCAAGAGACCCAGTACTTC. Amino acids: CASSLGAGNQETQYF. Supplemented by reference TRBV7-3 and TRBJ2-5, the full variable domain reads GAGVSQTPSNKVTEKGKYVELRCDPISGHTALYWYRQSLGQGPEFLIYFQGTGAADDSGLPNDRFFAVRPEGSVSTLKIQRTERGDSAVYLCASSLGAGNQETQYFGPGTRLLVL.

This clonotype was observed a few times. The chain uses TRBV5-1 and TRBJ2-1; 8 bases fit TRBD1. CDR1 and CDR2 from the germline V gene are SGHRS and YFSETQ. V dropped 0 bases and J dropped 6; count of bases not matched to a gene: 5. The CDR3 spans 15 residues. The CDR3 region is CASSLVQGVFNEQFF. The CDR3 region has the DNA TGCGCCAGCAGCTTGGTACAGGGGGTGTTCAATGAGCAGTTCTTC.

This clonotype was seen a few times. V is TRBV4-2 and J is TRBJ2-3; 9 nucleotides match TRBD2. Trimming took 1 base from V and 1 from J; bases not matched to a gene: 6. This CDR3 is built from 17 residues. The V gene's germline CDR1 is LGHNA and CDR2 YNFKEQ. CDR3: CASSQVEAGGGTDTQYF. The DNA of the CDR3 is TGTGCCAGCAGCCAAGTGGAGGCGGGGGGGGGCACAGATACGCAGTATTTT.

This clonotype was detected a few times. This rearrangement joins TRBV7-9 to TRBJ2-1; no clear D gene. This CDR3 has 12 residues. Deletions cut 6 bases from V and 7 bases from J, with 10 bases between. Germline assignment: CDR1 SEHNR and CDR2 FQNEAQ (reference sequence). The DNA of the CDR3 is TGTGCCAGCAGGGGTAGGGCAAATGAGCAGTTCTTC. Translating it yields CASRGRANEQFF.

The rearrangement links TRBV6-2 or TRBV6-3 to TRBJ1-5; D might be TRBD1 (5 bases). Trimming took off 5 bases at V and 6 bases at J, with 23 bases between the two ends. Germline CDR1 reads MNHEY; CDR2 reads SVGEGT. The CDR3 has 17 amino acids. The CDR3 region is CASSTTPGAGTIQPQHF. As DNA, the CDR3 is TGTGCCAGCAGTACCACACCCGGGGCAGGGACTATTCAGCCCCAGCATTTT.

This clonotype was seen at least ten times. The chain recombines TRBV4-2 with TRBJ2-5; a possible D gene is TRBD1 (6 bases). The CDR3 extends over 15 amino acids. Trimming stripped 0 bases from V and 5 bases from J, with 13 bases between. Germline CDR1 and CDR2: LGHNA and YNFKEQ. For the CDR3, the DNA is TGTGCCAGCAGCCAAGACCCAGGGGTTGGGGAGACCCAGTACTTC. This sequence encodes CASSQDPGVGETQYF.

The J gene is TRBJ2-3, the V gene TRBV24-1; tentative D call: TRBD1 (5 bases). The CDR3 has 15 amino acids. CDR1 KGHDR and CDR2 SFDVKD come from the germline V gene. Trimming removed 2 bases from V and 4 bases from J, with 12 bases in between. The CDR3 region has the DNA TGTGCCACCAGTGATTCAACGACAGTTTCAGATACGCAGTATTTT. It codes for CATSDSTTVSDTQYF.

At least ten counts were recorded for this clonotype. The CDR3 loop is CASSSWGGENIQYF. CDR3 in DNA: TGTGCCAGCAGTTCGTGGGGGGGGGAAAACATTCAGTACTTC. The chain joins TRBV6-6 to TRBJ2-4, with TRBD2 matching over 7 bases. This CDR3 has 14 residues. The ends lost 4 bases at V and 5 bases at J; junction bases unmatched: 5. Germline CDR1 reads MNHNY; CDR2 reads SVGAGI (reference sequence).

This clonotype was picked up a small number of times. The V call is TRBV4-1, the J call TRBJ1-2; D perhaps matches TRBD1 (6 bases). Germline-derived CDR1 and CDR2 are MGHRA and YSYEKL. CDR3 length equals 15 residues. V lost 2 bases and J 3 bases, leaving 13 bases between the germline ends. The chain's CDR3 is CASSQNEGGYYGYTF. The CDR3 DNA reads as TGCGCCAGCAGCCAAAACGAGGGGGGTTACTATGGCTACACCTTC.